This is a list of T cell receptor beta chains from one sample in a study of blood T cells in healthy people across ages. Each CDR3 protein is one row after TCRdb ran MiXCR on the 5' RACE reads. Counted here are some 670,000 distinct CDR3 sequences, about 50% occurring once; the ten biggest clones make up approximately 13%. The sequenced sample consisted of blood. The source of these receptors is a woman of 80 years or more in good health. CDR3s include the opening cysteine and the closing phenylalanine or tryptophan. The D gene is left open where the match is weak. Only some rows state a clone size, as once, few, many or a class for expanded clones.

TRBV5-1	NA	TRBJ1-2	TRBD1	CASSSRDSGRDGYTF	TGCGCCAGCAGCTCAAGGGACAGCGGACGGGATGGCTACACCTTC
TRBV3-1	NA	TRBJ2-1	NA	CASSQVGWRGPGNEQFF	TGTGCCAGCAGCCAAGTCGGCTGGCGGGGCCCTGGTAATGAGCAGTTCTTC
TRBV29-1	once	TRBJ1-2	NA	CSVRTAVNYGYTF	TGCAGCGTCCGGACGGCCGTAAACTATGGCTACACCTTC
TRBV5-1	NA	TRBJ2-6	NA	CASHVGGPGANVLTF	TGCGCCAGCCATGTGGGCGGTCCTGGGGCCAACGTCCTGACTTTC
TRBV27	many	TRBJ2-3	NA	CASSPPRGGGADTQYF	TGTGCCAGCAGTCCACCCAGGGGTGGGGGCGCAGATACGCAGTATTTT
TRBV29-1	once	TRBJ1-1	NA	CSVAPWGGDNTEAFF	TGCAGCGTTGCACCGTGGGGGGGGGATAACACTGAAGCTTTCTTT
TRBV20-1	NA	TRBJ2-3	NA	CSASPYRTSTDTQYF	TGCAGTGCTAGCCCTTATCGAACTAGCACAGATACGCAGTATTTT
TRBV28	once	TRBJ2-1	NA	CASFPSGTLRSYNEQFF	TGTGCCAGCTTCCCTTCCGGAACGTTACGCTCCTACAATGAGCAGTTCTTC
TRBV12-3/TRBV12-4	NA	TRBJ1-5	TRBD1	CASSPRTGGVSNQPQHF	TGTGCCAGCAGTCCCAGGACAGGGGGGGTTAGCAATCAGCCCCAGCATTTT
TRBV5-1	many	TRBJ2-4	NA	CASSLGDIQGPGSKNIQYF	TGCGCCAGCAGCTTGGGGGACATTCAAGGCCCTGGGTCAAAAAACATTCAGTACTTC
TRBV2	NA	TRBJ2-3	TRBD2	CASSEETSGITDTQYF	TGTGCCAGCAGTGAAGAAACTAGCGGGATCACAGATACGCAGTATTTT
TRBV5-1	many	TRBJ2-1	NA	CASSLGSLAMTMGEQFF	TGCGCCAGCAGCTTGGGATCCCTAGCCATGACGATGGGTGAGCAGTTCTTC
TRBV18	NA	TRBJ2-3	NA	CASSQDRTDTQYF	TGTGCCAGCTCACAGGATCGTACAGATACGCAGTATTTT
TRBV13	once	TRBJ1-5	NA	CASSLLGEPQHF	TGTGCCAGCAGCTTATTGGGTGAGCCCCAGCATTTT
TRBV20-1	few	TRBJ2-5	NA	CSAQQGWEETQYF	TGCAGTGCCCAGCAGGGGTGGGAGGAGACCCAGTACTTC
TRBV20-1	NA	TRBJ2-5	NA	CSARGGLSYQETQYF	TGCAGTGCTAGAGGTGGACTTTCATACCAAGAGACCCAGTACTTC
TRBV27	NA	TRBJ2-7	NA	CASSSTRGISYEQYF	TGTGCCAGCAGTTCGACTCGCGGGATCTCCTACGAGCAGTACTTC
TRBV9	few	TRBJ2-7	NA	CASSVGPSTETYEQYF	TGTGCCAGCAGCGTAGGCCCCTCGACGGAGACCTACGAGCAGTACTTC
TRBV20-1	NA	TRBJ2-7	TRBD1	CGARDSTGGRYEQYF	TGCGGTGCTAGAGACTCGACAGGGGGCAGGTACGAGCAGTACTTC
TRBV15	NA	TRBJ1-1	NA	CATDGGDGTEAFF	TGTGCCACAGATGGCGGGGATGGCACTGAAGCTTTCTTT
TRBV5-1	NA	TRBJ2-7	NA	CTSSLSQTYEQYF	TGCACCAGCAGCTTGTCCCAGACCTACGAGCAGTACTTC
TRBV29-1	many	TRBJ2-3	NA	CSVEAGGGGTDTQYF	TGCAGCGTTGAAGCTGGAGGGGGAGGCACAGATACGCAGTATTTT
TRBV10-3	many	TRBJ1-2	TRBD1	CAISGRDLQGGTF	TGTGCCATCAGTGGGCGGGACCTCCAGGGGGGCACCTTC
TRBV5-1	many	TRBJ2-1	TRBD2	CASSSQASGRHEQFF	TGCGCCAGCAGCTCCCAGGCTAGCGGGAGACATGAGCAGTTCTTC
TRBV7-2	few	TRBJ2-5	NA	CASSLSGRTETQYF	TGTGCCAGCAGCTTATCGGGACGTACGGAGACCCAGTACTTC
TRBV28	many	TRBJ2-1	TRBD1	CASSGSTGQGYNEQFF	TGTGCCAGCAGCGGGTCAACGGGACAGGGGTACAATGAGCAGTTCTTC
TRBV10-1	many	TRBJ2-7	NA	CASSESAGAGKYEQYF	TGCGCCAGCAGTGAGTCTGCAGGGGCTGGTAAATACGAGCAGTACTTC
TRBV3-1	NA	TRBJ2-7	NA	CASSQSQSRGYEQYF	TGTGCCAGCAGCCAAAGTCAGAGTAGGGGCTACGAGCAGTACTTC
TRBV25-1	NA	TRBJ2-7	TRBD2	CASSATSEVDSYEQYF	TGTGCCAGCAGTGCGACTAGCGAGGTCGATTCCTACGAGCAGTACTTC
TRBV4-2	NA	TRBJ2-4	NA	CASSQEGELAKNIQYF	TGTGCCAGCAGCCAAGAGGGGGAGTTAGCCAAAAACATTCAGTACTTC
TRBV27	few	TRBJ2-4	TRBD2	CASSPRRSGGGIQYF	TGTGCCAGCAGTCCCCGGCGGTCTGGGGGGGGCATTCAGTACTTC
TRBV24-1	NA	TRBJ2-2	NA	CATAGTENTGELFF	TGTGCCACCGCGGGGACAGAGAACACCGGGGAGCTGTTTTTT
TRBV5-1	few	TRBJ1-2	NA	CASSLGTSGTSCTF	TGCGCCAGCAGCTTGGGTACTTCAGGGACCAGCTGCACCTTC
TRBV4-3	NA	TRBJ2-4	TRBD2	CASSQGSRGGEGLTKNIQYF	TGCGCCAGCAGCCAAGGATCTCGGGGGGGCGAGGGTTTAACCAAAAACATTCAGTACTTC
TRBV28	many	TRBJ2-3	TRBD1	CASSLISTGGVTDTQYF	TGTGCCAGCAGTTTAATAAGTACAGGGGGCGTCACAGATACGCAGTATTTT
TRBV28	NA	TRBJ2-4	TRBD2	CARNEFGGRGIQYF	TGTGCCCGCAATGAGTTCGGCGGGAGAGGCATTCAGTACTTC
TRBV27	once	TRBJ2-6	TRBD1	CASSLYNRGPSGANVLTF	TGTGCCAGCAGTTTATATAACAGGGGACCCTCTGGGGCCAACGTCCTGACTTTC
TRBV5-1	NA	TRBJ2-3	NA	CASSLVTRSTDTQYF	TGCGCCAGCAGCTTGGTCACACGGAGCACGGATACGCAGTATTTT
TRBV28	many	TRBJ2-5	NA	CASMSTEKTQYF	TGTGCCAGCATGAGTACCGAGAAGACCCAGTACTTC
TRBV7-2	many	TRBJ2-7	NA	CASSWAGLSYEQYF	TGTGCCAGCAGCTGGGCGGGGCTTTCATACGAGCAGTACTTC
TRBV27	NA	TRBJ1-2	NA	CASRPRPRRDYGYTF	TGTGCCAGCAGACCTAGGCCCCGCCGGGACTATGGCTACACCTTC
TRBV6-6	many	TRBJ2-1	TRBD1	CASSRRTGVDADEQFF	TGTGCCAGCAGTCGAAGGACAGGAGTTGACGCGGATGAGCAGTTCTTC
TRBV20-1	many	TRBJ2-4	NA	CSARDPWTVLAKNIQYF	TGCAGTGCTAGAGATCCCTGGACAGTCCTAGCCAAAAACATTCAGTACTTC
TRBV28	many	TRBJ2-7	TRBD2	CASSFGLAGVYEQYF	TGTGCCAGCAGTTTCGGGCTAGCGGGAGTCTACGAGCAGTACTTC
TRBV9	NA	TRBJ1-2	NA	CASSVAAGGQRYTF	TGTGCCAGCAGCGTCGCTGCGGGGGGGCAGAGATACACCTTC
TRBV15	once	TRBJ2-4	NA	CATSRDIPTTQYF	TGTGCCACCAGCAGAGATATTCCTACTACGCAGTACTTC
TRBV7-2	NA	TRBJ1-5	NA	CASSLGGANQHF	TGTGCCAGCAGCTTAGGGGGGGCGAACCAGCATTTT
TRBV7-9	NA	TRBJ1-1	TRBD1	CASSLLGTGGTEAFF	TGTGCCAGCAGCTTACTCGGGACAGGGGGTACTGAAGCTTTCTTT
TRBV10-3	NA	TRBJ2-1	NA	CAIGPVGTPYFASSYNEQFF	TGTGCCATCGGGCCCGTCGGGACCCCTTATTTTGCGAGCTCCTACAATGAGCAGTTCTTC
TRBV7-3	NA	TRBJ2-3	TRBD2	CASSPGLAGTSTDTQYF	TGTGCCAGCAGCCCGGGACTAGCGGGCACTAGCACAGATACGCAGTATTTT
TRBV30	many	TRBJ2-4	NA	CAWTRQDNIQYF	TGTGCCTGGACCCGACAGGATAACATTCAGTACTTC
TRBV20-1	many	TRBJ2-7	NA	CSARDLARDSYEQYF	TGCAGTGCTAGAGATCTGGCGAGGGACTCCTACGAGCAGTACTTC
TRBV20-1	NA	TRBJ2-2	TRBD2	CSARTSGGVGELFF	TGCAGTGCCCGGACTAGCGGGGGCGTCGGGGAGCTGTTTTTT